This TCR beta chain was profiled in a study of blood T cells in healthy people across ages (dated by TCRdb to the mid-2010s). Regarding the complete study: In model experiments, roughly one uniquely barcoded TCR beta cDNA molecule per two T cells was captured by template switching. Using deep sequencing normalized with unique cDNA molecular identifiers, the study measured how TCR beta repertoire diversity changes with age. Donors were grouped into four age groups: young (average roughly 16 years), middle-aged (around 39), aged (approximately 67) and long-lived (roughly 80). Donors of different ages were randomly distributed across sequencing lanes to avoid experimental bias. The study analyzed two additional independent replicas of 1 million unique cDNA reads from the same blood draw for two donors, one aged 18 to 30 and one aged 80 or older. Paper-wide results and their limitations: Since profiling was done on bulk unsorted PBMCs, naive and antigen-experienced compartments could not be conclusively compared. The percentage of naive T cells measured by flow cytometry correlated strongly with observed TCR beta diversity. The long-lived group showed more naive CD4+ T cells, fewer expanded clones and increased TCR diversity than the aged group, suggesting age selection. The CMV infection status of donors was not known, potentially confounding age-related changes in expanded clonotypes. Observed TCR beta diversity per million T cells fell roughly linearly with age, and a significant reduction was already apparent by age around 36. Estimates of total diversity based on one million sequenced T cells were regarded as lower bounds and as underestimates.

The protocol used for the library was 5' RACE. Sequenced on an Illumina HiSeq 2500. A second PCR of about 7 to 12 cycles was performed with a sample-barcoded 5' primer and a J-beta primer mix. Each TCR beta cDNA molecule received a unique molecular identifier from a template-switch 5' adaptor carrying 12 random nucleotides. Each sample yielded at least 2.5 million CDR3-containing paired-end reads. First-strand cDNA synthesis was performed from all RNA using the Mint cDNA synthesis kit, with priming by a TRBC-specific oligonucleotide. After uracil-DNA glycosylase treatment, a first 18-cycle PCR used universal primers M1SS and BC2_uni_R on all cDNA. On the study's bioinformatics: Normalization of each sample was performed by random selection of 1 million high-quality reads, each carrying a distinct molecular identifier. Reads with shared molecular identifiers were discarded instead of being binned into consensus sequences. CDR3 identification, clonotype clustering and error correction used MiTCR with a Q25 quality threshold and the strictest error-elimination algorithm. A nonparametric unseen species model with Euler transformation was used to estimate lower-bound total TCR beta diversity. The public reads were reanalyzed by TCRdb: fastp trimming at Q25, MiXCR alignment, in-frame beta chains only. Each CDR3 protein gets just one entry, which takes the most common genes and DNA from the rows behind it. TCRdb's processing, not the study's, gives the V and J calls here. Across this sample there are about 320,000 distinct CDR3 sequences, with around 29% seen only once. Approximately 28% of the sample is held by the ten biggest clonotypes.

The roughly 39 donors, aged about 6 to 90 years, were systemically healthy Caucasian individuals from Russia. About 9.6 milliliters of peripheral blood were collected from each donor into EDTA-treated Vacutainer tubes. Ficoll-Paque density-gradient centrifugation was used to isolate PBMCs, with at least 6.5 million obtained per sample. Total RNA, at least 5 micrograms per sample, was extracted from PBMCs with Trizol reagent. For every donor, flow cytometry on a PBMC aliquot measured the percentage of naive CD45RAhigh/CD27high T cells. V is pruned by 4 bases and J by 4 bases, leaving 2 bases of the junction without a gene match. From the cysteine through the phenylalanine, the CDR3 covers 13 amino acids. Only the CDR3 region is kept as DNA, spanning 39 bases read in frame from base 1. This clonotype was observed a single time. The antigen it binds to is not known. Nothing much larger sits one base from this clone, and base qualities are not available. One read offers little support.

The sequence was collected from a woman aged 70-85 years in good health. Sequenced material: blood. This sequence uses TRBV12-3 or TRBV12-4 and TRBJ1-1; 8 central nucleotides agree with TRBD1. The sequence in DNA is TGTGCCAGCAGTTCCGGGACAGGCACTGAAGCTTTCTTT. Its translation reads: CASSSGTGTEAFF.